Listed below are T cell receptor beta chains from one sample, sequenced in a study of neurological immune-mediated disorders. TCRdb recomputed calls from the 5' RACE reads with MiXCR, one row per CDR3 protein. The repertoire has about 80,000 distinct CDR3 sequences, around 4.6% of them found once; the top ten carry 2% to 2.5%. Material: PBMCs. These receptors all stem from a woman aged 30 to 39 with multiple sclerosis. Both conserved end residues are part of each CDR3. A D gene is named only where the DNA matches it firmly. Size values are once, few and many counts, or a class for expanded clones, and some rows have none.

V	size	J	D	CDR3	DNA
TRBV20-1	many	TRBJ2-1	.	CSASVGTWTPVYEQFF	TGCAGTGCTAGCGTAGGAACGTGGACCCCGGTATATGAGCAGTTCTTC
TRBV7-9	many	TRBJ1-1	TRBD1	CASSSGTVYTEAFF	TGTGCCAGCAGCTCCGGGACAGTATACACTGAAGCTTTCTTT
TRBV7-2	many	TRBJ1-5	.	CASSLSGTESNQPQHF	TGTGCCAGCAGCCTCAGCGGGACCGAGAGCAATCAGCCCCAGCATTTT
TRBV15	.	TRBJ1-2	.	CATSRAEDRNYGYTF	TGTGCCACCAGCAGAGCGGAGGACAGAAACTATGGCTACACCTTC
TRBV5-1	few	TRBJ2-5	.	CASHRDNQETQYF	TGCGCCAGCCACCGGGACAACCAAGAGACCCAGTACTTC
TRBV11-2	many	TRBJ1-2	.	CASSLDGQSYGYTF	TGTGCCAGCAGCTTAGATGGACAGAGCTATGGCTACACCTTC
TRBV6-5	many	TRBJ2-2	TRBD2	CASSYVGGAAGELFF	TGTGCCAGCAGTTACGTGGGAGGGGCAGCCGGGGAGCTGTTTTTT
TRBV20-1	.	TRBJ1-1	.	CSAGPGTKAFF	TGCAGTGCTGGCCCAGGGACGAAAGCTTTCTTT
TRBV5-1	many	TRBJ2-3	TRBD2	CASSWTSGGTDTQYF	TGCGCCAGCAGCTGGACTAGCGGGGGCACAGATACGCAGTATTTT
TRBV20-1	many	TRBJ1-1	.	CSARGPTEAFF	TGCAGTGCTAGAGGCCCCACTGAAGCTTTCTTT
TRBV19	many	TRBJ2-3	.	CASSVGVVDTQYF	TGTGCCAGTAGTGTGGGAGTTGTAGATACGCAGTATTTT
TRBV6-5	few	TRBJ2-2	.	CASSRLRNTGELFF	TGTGCCAGCAGTCGGCTCAGGAACACCGGGGAGCTGTTTTTT
TRBV12-3/TRBV12-4	.	TRBJ2-7	.	CASSFIWTGIYEQYF	TGTGCCAGCAGTTTCATCTGGACCGGGATCTACGAGCAGTACTTC
TRBV5-1	many	TRBJ1-4	TRBD1	CASSGYRGRGEKLFF	TGCGCCAGCAGCGGATACAGGGGGCGTGGAGAAAAACTGTTTTTT
TRBV20-1	few	TRBJ1-4	TRBD1	CSLYSGQNNEKLFF	TGCAGTCTTTACTCGGGACAGAATAATGAAAAACTGTTTTTT
TRBV3-1	many	TRBJ2-1	TRBD2	CASTPELAGNEQFF	TGTGCCAGCACCCCAGAGCTAGCGGGAAATGAGCAGTTCTTC
TRBV29-1	many	TRBJ1-1	.	CSVRGQSNTEAFF	TGCAGCGTTCGAGGACAGTCAAACACTGAAGCTTTCTTT
TRBV5-1	many	TRBJ2-2	.	CASKKQPNTGELFF	TGCGCCAGCAAGAAACAGCCGAACACCGGGGAGCTGTTTTTT
TRBV7-9	many	TRBJ1-2	.	CASSLFGRANYGYTF	TGTGCCAGCAGCCTTTTCGGCAGGGCGAACTATGGCTACACCTTC
TRBV20-1	many	TRBJ2-1	.	CSATRALEQFF	TGCAGTGCAACTAGGGCCCTCGAGCAGTTCTTC
TRBV5-6	many	TRBJ1-6	TRBD1	CASSSTGTGYSPLHF	TGTGCCAGCAGCTCCACCGGGACAGGGTATTCACCCCTCCACTTT
TRBV5-1	many	TRBJ1-4	.	CASSLGWQGSRSEKLFF	TGCGCCAGCAGCTTGGGCTGGCAGGGATCGAGGAGTGAAAAACTGTTTTTT
TRBV5-1	few	TRBJ2-2	.	CASSLASVSGELFF	TGCGCCAGCAGCTTGGCTAGCGTATCCGGGGAGCTGTTTTTT
TRBV5-1	many	TRBJ2-1	TRBD2	CASSLRASGGASNEQFF	TGCGCCAGCAGCTTGCGGGCTAGCGGGGGGGCTTCCAATGAGCAGTTCTTC
TRBV7-9	many	TRBJ2-5	.	CASSSLGRALF	TGTGCCAGCAGCTCCCTGGGCAGGGCCCTCTTC
TRBV20-1	many	TRBJ2-1	TRBD2	CSGLGTPGTSGTTSYNEQFF	TGCAGTGGTTTAGGTACCCCCGGGACTAGCGGGACAACCTCCTACAATGAGCAGTTCTTC
TRBV7-2	many	TRBJ2-3	TRBD2	CASSLEAGDDTQYF	TGTGCCAGCAGCTTAGAGGCGGGGGACGATACGCAGTATTTT
TRBV5-1	many	TRBJ2-3	TRBD2	CASSLSGVGIDTQYF	TGCGCCAGCAGCTTGAGCGGGGTCGGTATAGATACGCAGTATTTT
TRBV20-1	many	TRBJ1-1	TRBD1	CSARAPGQLNTEAFF	TGCAGTGCTAGAGCGCCGGGACAGTTGAACACTGAAGCTTTCTTT
TRBV5-5	many	TRBJ2-7	TRBD1	CASSAGQGAVYEQYF	TGTGCCAGCAGCGCCGGACAGGGGGCGGTTTACGAGCAGTACTTC
TRBV4-1	many	TRBJ2-1	.	CASSQDGLNFYNEQFF	TGCGCCAGCAGCCAAGATGGACTGAACTTCTACAATGAGCAGTTCTTC
TRBV12-3/TRBV12-4	once	TRBJ1-1	.	CASSFSRVRGGLTNTEAFF	TGTGCCAGCAGTTTCAGCAGGGTCCGAGGGGGGCTAACCAACACTGAAGCTTTCTTT
TRBV20-1	many	TRBJ2-5	.	CSARDWTDQETQYF	TGCAGTGCTAGAGACTGGACAGACCAAGAGACCCAGTACTTC
TRBV21-1	few	TRBJ1-2	.	CASSNQGSETF	TGTGCCAGCAGCAATCAGGGGAGCGAAACCTTC
TRBV5-1	many	TRBJ1-2	.	CASSPTTGWNGYTF	TGCGCCAGCAGCCCTACAACAGGGTGGAATGGCTACACCTTC
TRBV10-3	many	TRBJ2-3	TRBD2	CAISAGLAGVPDTQYF	TGTGCCATCAGTGCGGGACTAGCGGGAGTTCCAGATACGCAGTATTTT
TRBV4-1	many	TRBJ1-1	.	CASSPSGPMNTEAFF	TGCGCCAGCAGCCCTTCCGGGCCCATGAACACTGAAGCTTTCTTT
TRBV5-1	many	TRBJ2-7	TRBD1	CATARDRTHEQYF	TGCGCCACCGCTCGGGACAGGACACACGAGCAGTACTTC
TRBV12-3/TRBV12-4	many	TRBJ2-1	.	CASSFRAGFYNEQFF	TGTGCCAGCAGTTTCAGGGCGGGATTCTACAATGAGCAGTTCTTC
TRBV11-2	many	TRBJ1-1	.	CASSPRLGGASEAFF	TGTGCCAGCAGCCCCCGACTGGGGGGCGCCTCTGAAGCTTTCTTT
TRBV20-1	many	TRBJ2-5	TRBD1	CSAPLRGDRETQYF	TGCAGTGCCCCCCTTAGGGGGGACAGGGAGACCCAGTACTTC
TRBV5-1	many	TRBJ1-3	.	CASSLSDSGNTIYF	TGCGCCAGCAGCTTGTCGGATTCTGGAAACACCATATATTTT
TRBV5-1	many	TRBJ2-2	TRBD1	CASTLIFDREIGELFF	TGCGCCAGCACCCTAATTTTTGACAGGGAAATCGGGGAGCTGTTTTTT
TRBV12-3/TRBV12-4	many	TRBJ2-2	TRBD2	CASSHRPGLAGVTYNTGELFF	TGTGCCAGCAGTCACCGCCCCGGACTAGCGGGAGTTACGTATAACACCGGGGAGCTGTTTTTT
TRBV24-1	many	TRBJ2-7	.	CATSDNDGLGTYEQYF	TGTGCCACCAGTGATAACGACGGCCTGGGAACCTACGAGCAGTACTTC
TRBV20-1	many	TRBJ1-6	TRBD1	CSARADRGNSPLHF	TGCAGTGCTAGGGCTGACAGGGGTAATTCACCCCTCCACTTT
TRBV28	many	TRBJ2-7	.	CASSLVGRYEQYF	TGTGCCAGCAGTTTGGTGGGCCGCTACGAGCAGTACTTC
TRBV20-1	many	TRBJ2-7	TRBD2	CSARDPSGLEQYF	TGCAGTGCTAGAGACCCTAGCGGGCTAGAGCAGTACTTC